One and the same sample provided the 14 T cell receptor beta chains below, sequenced in a study of blood T cell repertoires in COVID-19. The assay was immunoSEQ multiplex PCR, and TCRdb's table has in-frame clones only and misses some. The table has around 190,000 clones, less than 85% seen once. Input material: peripheral blood. These receptors were collected from a human donor in a cohort sampled during active COVID-19.

This clone appeared a few times. The rearrangement joins TRBV4-1 to TRBJ1-2; 7 nucleotides agree with TRBD1. Germline CDR1 is MGHRA and CDR2 is YSYEKL. The CDR3 contains 16 residues. The junction had 9 bases not matched to a gene; V was cut back by 3 bases and J by 2 bases. CDR3 region: CASSQVMGQPNYGYTF. In DNA, the CDR3 is TGCGCCAGCAGCCAGGTAATGGGACAGCCCAACTATGGCTACACCTTC.

This clone appeared a single time. The CDR3 is CASSWGGTPSTNEKLFF. CDR3 nucleotide sequence: TGCGCCAGCAGCTGGGGGGGGACACCTTCAACTAATGAAAAACTGTTTTTT. The chain joins TRBV5-1 to TRBJ1-4, with D perhaps matching TRBD1 (6 bases). This CDR3 region has 17 residues. Germline V lookup: CDR1 SGHRS, CDR2 YFSETQ. V lost 3 bases and J lost 0, with 15 bases in between.

The gene calls are TRBV30 and TRBJ1-3; 8 bases agree with TRBD1. V lost 4 bases to trimming and J lost 0 bases; unmatched junction nucleotides: 5. Germline V gene data show CDR1 as GTSNPN and CDR2 as SVGIG (reference sequence). The CDR3 runs to 15 residues. CDR3 amino acids: CAWKTGTGSGNTIYF. The DNA for the CDR3 is TGTGCCTGGAAAACCGGGACAGGCTCTGGAAACACCATATATTTT.

Only one count was recorded for this clone. The DNA for the CDR3 is TGTGCCAGCAGTGAAGAGATAGTGCTCGTCGACGAGCAGTACTTC. Its protein product is CASSEEIVLVDEQYF. The gene calls are TRBV2 and TRBJ2-7; D is undetermined. The length of the CDR3 is 15 residues. CDR1 and CDR2 (germline): SNHLY, FYNNEI. Deletions cut 1 base from V and 5 bases from J, with 15 bases between.

Only a few counts were recorded for this clone. V is TRBV6-5 and J is TRBJ1-6; D gene unclear. The V gene lost 4 bases and the J gene lost 2 bases, with 6 bases spanning the gap. This CDR3 region has 14 residues. Germline-derived CDR1 and CDR2 are MNHEY and SVGAGI. CDR3 residues: CASSSGPYNSPLHF. The CDR3 DNA reads TGTGCCAGCAGTTCAGGTCCCTATAATTCACCCCTCCACTTT.

The gene calls are TRBV6-5 and TRBJ1-5; maybe TRBD1 (5 bases). Between the trimmed V and J ends, which lost 6 bases and 3 bases, there was a span of 12 bases. CDR1 and CDR2 (germline): MNHEY, SVGAGI. This CDR3 is built from 14 residues. The CDR3 protein is CASRVDRFNQPQHF. CDR3 sequence (DNA): TGTGCCAGCAGGGTTGACAGATTCAATCAGCCCCAGCATTTT.

The chain carries TRBV2 and TRBJ1-1, with a weak D call TRBD1 (5 bases). The CDR3 runs 12 residues. V was cut by 5 bases and J by 3 bases, with 7 bases left in between. The germline CDR1 and CDR2 sequences are SNHLY and FYNNEI. The CDR3 loop reads CASSWDYTEAFF. The CDR3 coding sequence is TGTGCCAGCAGTTGGGACTACACTGAAGCTTTCTTT.

The chain couples TRBV5-1 to TRBJ1-5; D unresolved. Germline CDR1 is SGHRS and CDR2 is YFSETQ. Trimming took off 7 bases at V and 6 bases at J, with 14 bases between the two ends. This CDR3 is built from 13 residues. The CDR3: CASAGDRGQPQHF. In nucleotides, the CDR3 is TGCGCCAGCGCGGGCGATCGAGGTCAGCCCCAGCATTTT.

This chain uses TRBV19 with TRBJ1-2; 8 bases map to TRBD1. With V trimmed by 7 bases and J by 1 base, 5 bases remained unmatched. The CDR3 runs to 14 residues. Germline lookup yields CDR1 LNHDA and CDR2 SQIVND (reference sequence). As DNA, the CDR3 is TGTGCCAGTAAAAAGGACAGGGATAACTATGGCTACACCTTC. It translates to CASKKDRDNYGYTF.

The J gene is TRBJ2-7, the V gene TRBV27; a possible D gene is TRBD2 (7 bases). This CDR3 region has 15 residues. The V gene's germline CDR1 is MNHEY and CDR2 SMNVEV (reference sequence). Trimming removed 6 bases at V and 3 bases at J, with 18 bases between. CDR3 nucleotide sequence: TGTGCCAGCAGCCTTCGGGCGGGGGCAAGCTACGAGCAGTACTTC. As protein: CASSLRAGASYEQYF.

The chain combines TRBV6-5 with TRBJ2-7, with 7 bases matching TRBD1. The CDR3 loop spans 15 amino acids. Trimming at V came to 8 bases and at J to 4 bases, leaving 14 bases not matched to a gene. Germline V gene lookup returns CDR1 MNHEY and CDR2 SVGAGI. Here the CDR3 reads CASGTTGTEPYEQYF. Here the CDR3 DNA reads TGTGCCAGCGGGACCACCGGGACAGAACCTTACGAGCAGTACTTC.

The V call is TRBV21-1, the J call TRBJ1-4. TRBV21-1 is a documented pseudogene. There are 14 residues in the CDR3. Written as DNA, the CDR3 is TGTGCCAGCAGCAAAATGGAGGTAGTCCACAAACTGTTTTTT. Protein product: CASSKMEVVHKLFF.

This clone was seen more than once but under ten times. V is TRBV29-1 and J is TRBJ2-5; possible D gene TRBD2, 6 bases. CDR3 size: 12 residues. CDR1 is SQVTM, CDR2 ANQGSEA, per germline. The germline V and J ends were trimmed by 2 bases and 5 bases, with 9 bases remaining between them. The chain's CDR3 is CSVERGGETQYF. CDR3 coding DNA: TGCAGCGTTGAACGCGGAGGGGAGACCCAGTACTTC.

V is TRBV7-6 and J is TRBJ1-2, with TRBD1 matching 11 bases. This CDR3 is built from 17 residues. Trimming cost V 2 bases and J 6 bases; bases outside gene matches: 11. CDR1 and CDR2 from the germline V gene are SGHVS and FNYEAQ. The CDR3 here is CASSLHGTGGGMDGYTF. CDR3 DNA sequence: TGTGCCAGCAGCTTACACGGGACAGGGGGAGGAATGGATGGCTACACCTTC. Full variable domain (remainder filled in from reference TRBV7-6 and TRBJ1-2): GAGVSQSPRYKVTKRGQDVALRCDPISGHVSLYWYRQALGQGPEFLTYFNYEAQQDKSGLPNDRFSAERPEGSISTLTIQRTEQRDSAMYRCASSLHGTGGGMDGYTFGSGTRLTVV.